The 7 T cell receptor beta chains below all came from one sample that was sequenced in a study of cytomegalovirus exposure and HLA in healthy donors. The PCR contained 60 Vbeta and 13 Jbeta primers. TCRdb's copy holds only in-frame clones and misses some; the assay was immunoSEQ multiplex PCR. The sample includes more than 25,000 clones, roughly 60% seen only once; the top ten take more than 40%. Sequenced: PBMCs. Receptors originate from a male donor in good health and CMV-seropositive.

The chain joins TRBV10-1 to TRBJ1-1, with a possible D match to TRBD1 (6 bases). The CDR3 is 15 residues long. Trimming shortened V by 7 bases and J by 4 bases, and 19 bases separated the two germline ends. In germline, CDR1 is WNHNN, CDR2 SYGVQD (reference sequence). The CDR3 DNA reads TGCGCCAGCACCACCACGGGGGGGCGCAGCACTGAAGCTTTCTTT. It encodes CASTTTGGRSTEAFF.

V gene TRBV2 combines with J gene TRBJ1-4; D perhaps matches TRBD1 (5 bases). The V end lost 8 bases, the J end lost 5 bases, and 18 bases lay between the germline ends. CDR1 is SNHLY, CDR2 FYNNEI, per germline. This CDR3 is built from 15 residues. CDR3: CASFSGAVGNEKLFF. The CDR3 DNA is TGTGCCAGCTTTTCTGGGGCCGTGGGGAATGAAAAACTGTTTTTT.

The chain has TRBV4-1 and TRBJ2-3, with 8 bases aligning to TRBD1. Germline loops: CDR1 MGHRA, CDR2 YSYEKL. This CDR3 is 15 amino acids long. V shed 4 bases, J shed 4 bases, and the junction held 7 bases outside the gene matches. The CDR3 spells CASSRAGQGPDTQYF. As DNA, the CDR3 is TGCGCCAGCAGCCGGGCCGGACAGGGTCCAGATACGCAGTATTTT.

This chain connects TRBV27 to TRBJ2-3; the D is unclear. This CDR3 is built from 14 residues. Germline V gene sequence: CDR1 MNHEY, CDR2 SMNVEV (reference sequence). Trimming took off 3 bases at V and 4 bases at J, with 11 bases between the two ends. The CDR3 DNA reads as TGTGCCAGCAGTTTCGGTCTAGGAGCAGATACGCAGTATTTT. Translating gives CASSFGLGADTQYF.

J is TRBJ1-4 and V is TRBV10-3, with D tentatively TRBD1 (6 bases). The CDR3 contains 11 residues. The germline V gene has CDR1 ENHRY and CDR2 SYGVKD. V shed 6 bases and J shed 11 bases, with 10 bases lying between them. The CDR3 nucleotides read TGTGCCATCAGCCCCGGACAGAAACTGTTTTTT. This codes for CAISPGQKLFF.

V and J are TRBV30 and TRBJ2-3, with 8 bases lining up with TRBD2. V shed 5 bases and J 6 bases; nucleotides not matched to a gene: 7. Germline assignment: CDR1 GTSNPN and CDR2 SVGIG (reference sequence). The CDR3 sequence is 13 residues long. CDR3 DNA: TGTGCCTGGGCCCAGCGGGAGCGCGATACGCAGTATTTT. Protein product: CAWAQRERDTQYF.

In nucleotides, the CDR3 is TGTGCCAGCAGCGTGGCAAGGGGGACCCAGTACTTC. Amino acid sequence: CASSVARGTQYF. The chain is built from TRBV9 and TRBJ2-5, with D possibly being TRBD1 (5 bases). There are 12 residues in the CDR3. Germline V gives CDR1 SGDLS, CDR2 YYNGEE. Trimming left V 2 bases short and J 7 bases short, with 9 bases between.